Below are 15 T cell receptor beta chains sequenced from a single sample in a study of cytomegalovirus exposure and HLA in healthy donors. This table comes from immunoSEQ multiplex PCR, and its TCRdb copy is limited to in-frame clones, with some not included. The profile shows roughly 70,000 clones, roughly 94% of them singletons. Sequencing was carried out using PBMCs. These receptors were obtained from a young man in good health and CMV-seropositive.

This sequence joins TRBV29-1 and TRBJ2-7; 9 bases line up with TRBD1. The ends lost 5 bases at V and 3 bases at J; junction bases unmatched: 2. This CDR3 contains 12 residues. Germline CDR1 reads SQVTM; CDR2 reads ANQGSEA. The CDR3 is CSVTGQGYEQYF. CDR3 DNA sequence: TGCAGCGTTACGGGACAGGGCTACGAGCAGTACTTC.

A single count supports this clone. The gene calls are TRBV28 and TRBJ1-1, with TRBD1 matching 9 bases. The germline V gene has CDR1 MDHEN and CDR2 SYDVKM. The CDR3 has 15 amino acids. The V and J ends lost 5 bases and 2 bases, in that order; junction bases with no gene match: 6. CDR3 nucleotide sequence: TGTGCCAGCAGTCTCGAGGACAGGGGTAACACTGAAGCTTTCTTT. Its protein product is CASSLEDRGNTEAFF.

The chain employs TRBV2 and TRBJ1-1; TRBD1 aligns across 12 bases. CDR1 SNHLY and CDR2 FYNNEI come from the germline V gene. This CDR3 has 16 residues. Trimming removed 8 bases from V and 4 bases from J; junction bases left unmatched: 11. DNA for the CDR3: TGTGCCAGCGGCCGGGACAGGGGGCCGGTGAGCACTGAAGCTTTCTTT. This codes for CASGRDRGPVSTEAFF.

This sequence joins TRBV19 and TRBJ2-1; 7 bases are a match to TRBD1. Germline assignment: CDR1 LNHDA and CDR2 SQIVND (reference sequence). The CDR3 is 15 residues long. Trimming at V came to 7 bases and at J to 0 bases, leaving 6 bases not matched to a gene. The CDR3 sequence: CASNEYRGSYNEQFF. DNA for the CDR3: TGTGCCAGTAATGAGTACAGGGGCTCCTACAATGAGCAGTTCTTC.

The rearrangement links TRBV4-2 to TRBJ2-1, with 7 bases matching TRBD2. V shed 0 bases, J shed 10 bases, and the junction held 6 bases outside the gene matches. Germline CDR1 LGHNA, CDR2 YNFKEQ. The CDR3 length is 14 residues. In DNA form, the CDR3 reads TGTGCCAGCAGCCAAGAAGTGGGGGGGAACGAGCAGTTCTTC. It is translated as CASSQEVGGNEQFF.

The rearrangement joins TRBV16 to TRBJ2-3; D is perhaps TRBD2 (6 bases). The CDR3 is 16 amino acids. The germline gives CDR1 KGHSY, CDR2 FQNENV. V lost 6 bases, J lost 0 bases, and 16 bases lay in between. For the CDR3, the DNA is TGTGCCAGCAGTCCTTCTCGGGAGACTAGCACAGATACGCAGTATTTT. Translated, it gives CASSPSRETSTDTQYF.

The rearrangement joins TRBV4-1 to TRBJ2-4; D possibly corresponds to TRBD2 (6 bases). Trimming removed 0 bases from V and 5 bases from J, with 11 bases in between. Germline assignment: CDR1 MGHRA and CDR2 YSYEKL. This CDR3 is built from 15 residues. The CDR3 here is CASSQERLVQNIQYF. The CDR3 DNA sequence: TGCGCCAGCAGCCAAGAGCGACTAGTCCAAAACATTCAGTACTTC.

The chain uses TRBV27 and TRBJ2-3, with TRBD2 identical over 14 bases. There are 14 residues in the CDR3. Per germline, CDR1 MNHEY and CDR2 SMNVEV (reference sequence). The V segment lost 6 bases and the J segment 4 bases; nucleotides outside the gene matches: 0. CDR3 residues: CASRGLAGADTQYF. CDR3 nucleotides: TGTGCCAGCAGGGGACTAGCGGGAGCAGATACGCAGTATTTT.

The rearrangement links TRBV4-2 to TRBJ2-1; TRBD2 matches at 8 bases. After removal of 5 bases from V and 6 bases from J, the junction contained 15 bases not matched to a gene. The CDR3 runs 17 residues. Germline V gives CDR1 LGHNA, CDR2 YNFKEQ. CDR3 DNA sequence: TGTGCCAGCAGCTCACAAGAGGGCAGCGGGGGCCGCAATGAGCAGTTCTTC. Protein: CASSSQEGSGGRNEQFF.

The chain uses TRBV27 and TRBJ2-3; 7 nucleotides agree with TRBD2. V shed 2 bases and J 6 bases; nucleotides not matched to a gene: 11. The CDR3 contains 16 residues. Per the germline V gene, CDR1 is MNHEY and CDR2 is SMNVEV (reference sequence). Here the CDR3 DNA reads TGTGCCAGCAGTTTAACGACGAGCGGGATCGGTGATACGCAGTATTTT. Its protein product is CASSLTTSGIGDTQYF.

This chain joins TRBV4-2 and TRBJ2-2; 9 bases agree with TRBD1. Germline V gene lookup returns CDR1 LGHNA and CDR2 YNFKEQ. The CDR3 has 14 amino acids. J was trimmed by 6 bases and V by 3 bases; bases with no gene match: 2. The CDR3 loop is CASSQDRGPGELFF. As DNA, the CDR3 is TGTGCCAGCAGCCAGGACAGGGGACCCGGGGAGCTGTTTTTT.

V is TRBV5-1 and J is TRBJ1-3; TRBD1 might be the D (5 bases). CDR1 is SGHRS, CDR2 YFSETQ, per germline. The CDR3 is made up of 17 amino acids. Trimming pared 4 bases from V and 0 bases from J, leaving 17 bases between. The CDR3 nucleotides are TGCGCCAGCAGCCAAACGCCGACGGACAACTCTGGAAACACCATATATTTT. Protein: CASSQTPTDNSGNTIYF.

The chain uses TRBV28 and TRBJ2-5, with 7 nucleotides matching TRBD2. After removal of 3 bases from V and 2 bases from J, the junction contained 0 bases not matched to a gene. The CDR3 is 13 residues long. Germline assignment: CDR1 MDHEN and CDR2 SYDVKM. The CDR3, as DNA: TGTGCCAGCAGTTTGGGGGGGCAAGAGACCCAGTACTTC. It yields the protein CASSLGGQETQYF.

The chain has TRBV7-3 and TRBJ2-5, with a possible D match to TRBD2 (6 bases). Germline V gives CDR1 SGHTA, CDR2 FQGTGA. This CDR3 has 15 residues. Deletions cut 5 bases from V and 2 bases from J, with 15 bases between. The CDR3 DNA is TGTGCCAGCAGCCTCGGCGGCGCGGGGCAAGAGACCCAGTACTTC. This encodes CASSLGGAGQETQYF.

The chain has TRBV28 and TRBJ1-2; 10 bases agree with TRBD1. V lost 2 bases to trimming and J lost 4 bases; unmatched junction nucleotides: 4. Germline loops: CDR1 MDHEN, CDR2 SYDVKM. CDR3 length: 15 amino acids. The DNA for the CDR3 is TGTGCCAGCAGTTTAGGGGGACAGGGGCCCTATGGCTACACCTTC. Encoded protein: CASSLGGQGPYGYTF.